The clone carrying this T cell receptor (beta chain) was seen a single time. Its antigen remains unidentified. A single base separates this from a much larger clone, so it may be a read error. The CDR3 ends on some other residue instead of the conserved phenylalanine or tryptophan, so this is likely a read error. Full-length variable regions came from constant-region reverse primers plus semi-nested Nested Universal Primer A PCR. Via MiXCR, TCRdb re-called the 5' RACE reads, giving one row per CDR3 protein. The sample shows roughly 6,100 distinct CDR3 sequences, roughly 71% of them seen only once. Memory CD4+ cells were defined as CD4+CD45RO+CD25-. V was pared by 4 bases and J by 0 bases, with 7 bases between. From germline, CDR1 is DFQATT and CDR2 SNEGSKA (reference sequence). The CDR3 is made up of 14 amino acids. Study-wide findings and caveats: Tumor Treg TCRs overlapped most with tumor naive CD4+ cells. Tumor memory CD4+ T cell TCR gene usage clustered with blood and lymph node memory CD4+ cells and lymph node naive CD4+ cells.

This sequence originates from a female donor with breast cancer. The sequencing input was memory CD4+ T cells sorted from a lymph node. Stated subset: memory CD4+ T cells, CD4+CD45RO+CD25-. This sequence joins TRBV20-1 and TRBJ1-6; no definite D call. CDR3: CSAMAPSYNSPLHL. The CDR3 bases are TGCAGTGCTATGGCCCCCTCCTATAATTCACCCCTCCACCTT.